These 2 T cell receptor beta chains share one sample of origin, sequenced in a study of CD8+CD57+ T cells in acquired aplastic anemia listed by TCRdb under 2018. Patients chosen for sequencing had shown expansion of CD8+CD57+ cells by flow cytometry. Sequencing took place on an Illumina HiSeq 2000. Genomic DNA was used as template for profiling of TCR beta VDJ combinations and CDR3 sequences. The public reads were reprocessed in TCRdb via fastp at Q25 and MiXCR, keeping in-frame beta chains. Each entry merges the rows of one CDR3 protein and shows their most common DNA and genes. For this sample the table gives about 180,000 distinct CDR3 sequences, of which around 60% were detected only once. In total, the top ten clones hold roughly 43% of the sample. Sequencing was performed on sorted CD4+, CD8+, or CD8+CD57+ T cells (not recorded which) from PBMCs. The source is a human donor with aplastic anemia.

J is TRBJ1-1 and V is TRBV2; tentatively, D is TRBD1 (5 bases). Germline CDR1 SNHLY, CDR2 FYNNEI. The CDR3 extends over 14 amino acids. Between the trimmed V and J ends, which lost 5 bases and 4 bases, there was a span of 14 bases. CDR3 protein: CASSLGPGFTEAFF. DNA of the CDR3: TGTGCCAGCAGTCTTGGGCCAGGGTTCACTGAAGCTTTCTTT.

This chain links TRBV15 with TRBJ1-6; a possible D gene is TRBD1 (6 bases). V was trimmed by 4 bases and J by 8 bases, leaving 12 bases between them. The CDR3 has 14 residues. The germline V gene has CDR1 LNHNV and CDR2 YYDKDF (reference sequence). CDR3 residues: CATSKGGQDSPLHF. CDR3 DNA sequence: TGTGCCACCAGCAAAGGGGGGCAGGATTCACCCCTCCACTTT.